The clone carrying this TCR beta chain has a single count. The antigen is unknown. The CDR3 has 15 residues. With 3 bases removed from V and 1 base from J, the gap between germline ends came to 12 bases. The germline V gene encodes CDR1 DFQATT and CDR2 SNEGSKA (reference sequence). The data stem from a study of response to subunit inactivated influenza vaccine. Via MiXCR, TCRdb re-called the RT-PCR reads, giving one row per CDR3 protein. Here the sample spans under 750,000 distinct CDR3 sequences, 12% being singletons. Notes on the study in general: There was a suggestion from the authors that each seasonal influenza vaccination recruits few new T cells.

The rearrangement links TRBV20-1 to TRBJ2-2; weak D call: TRBD2 (6 bases). The sequencing used PBMCs from blood, collected on the day of vaccination. The sequence came from a man aged 45-65 years who received an inactivated influenza vaccine. CDR3 in amino acids: CSASRTGVNTGELFF. In DNA form, the CDR3 reads TGCAGTGCTAGTCGTACGGGGGTGAACACCGGGGAGCTGTTTTTT.